This T cell receptor beta chain was observed in a study of T cells in Graves' hyperthyroidism and ophthalmopathy. Study-level findings and limits: A median roughly six months before onset, the model predicted ophthalmopathy.

On this clonotype: Its antigen is undetermined. A junction boundary mismatches the germline segment, possibly from a read error.

From RNA transcripts, TCR beta CDR3 regions were amplified. A set of HTBI primers served as the primers for a first-round RT-PCR of the TCR CDR3. TCRdb recomputed calls from the multiplex PCR reads with MiXCR, one row per CDR3 protein. This table has roughly 800,000 distinct CDR3 sequences, roughly 37% appearing once. It was 8.5 to 10 ml of fresh peripheral blood that supplied the PBMCs. This CDR3 is built from 13 residues. Per germline, CDR1 SNHLY and CDR2 FYNNEI. The chain combines TRBV2 with TRBJ1-4; 7 bases agree with TRBD1. The TCR comes from a man aged 18 to 29 with Graves' hyperthyroidism. Sequencing was carried out using blood. DNA for the CDR3: TGTACCAGCAGAGGTGGACAGGTCGAAAAACTGTTTTTT. This translates into CTSRGGQVEKLFF.